The clone carrying this T cell receptor beta chain was recorded many times. Every TCR cDNA molecule bore its own unique molecular identifier. TCRdb re-analysed the 5' RACE reads in MiXCR, keeping a single row per CDR3 protein. The sample has some 83,000 distinct CDR3 sequences; approximately 20% are singletons. The data were obtained in a study of spatial heterogeneity in lung cancer. Study-wide background: TCR and UMI combinations that were unique each appeared, on average, more than ten times in raw reads.

The CDR3 sequence is 17 residues long. V lost 5 bases, J lost 2 bases, and 8 bases stayed unmatched. The time point was: sample taken at primary tumor resection. The study sequenced unsorted whole RNA from tumor, nontumor lung or frozen PBMC. The donors were 72 patients with non-small cell lung cancer that was early-stage and untreated. The clonotype comes from a male donor with early-stage non-small cell lung cancer. J is TRBJ2-7 and V is TRBV12-3 or TRBV12-4, with 14 bases matching TRBD2. Here the sequenced sample was PBMCs, taken at surgery. Here the CDR3 reads CASSPGTSGRGAYEQYF. The CDR3 DNA reads TGTGCCAGCAGTCCCGGGACTAGCGGGAGAGGGGCCTACGAGCAGTACTTC.